This T cell receptor beta chain is drawn from a study of blood T cell repertoires in COVID-19. Across the whole study: Researchers got acute and convalescent COVID-19 samples from the United States, Italy and Spain. PBMCs, B-cell-depleted T cells, or T cells were the source of the cDNA or gDNA that made up the material.

Original handling: Researchers report that nucleated cell counts were estimated from reference gene primer amplification. Sequenced by immunoSEQ multiplex PCR; TCRdb stores in-frame clones only, minus some. From that table come the V and J calls and clone size; the DNA was used to work out D and trimming. The table shows around 450,000 clones, with 70% to 90% occurring only once. This clone has just one count. The germline gives CDR1 LNHDA, CDR2 SQIVND (reference sequence). The CDR3 runs to 14 residues. J gave up 7 bases and V 7 bases, and 11 bases lay outside the gene matches. The chain has TRBV19 and TRBJ2-7, with 9 bases fitting TRBD1. This clonotype originated in a woman under 30 with acute COVID-19. The sample was PBMCs or T cells enriched from blood (not recorded which). CDR3 DNA sequence: TGTGCCAGTACGGGCCGGGACAGGGTTCGGGAGCAGTACTTC. Protein: CASTGRDRVREQYF.